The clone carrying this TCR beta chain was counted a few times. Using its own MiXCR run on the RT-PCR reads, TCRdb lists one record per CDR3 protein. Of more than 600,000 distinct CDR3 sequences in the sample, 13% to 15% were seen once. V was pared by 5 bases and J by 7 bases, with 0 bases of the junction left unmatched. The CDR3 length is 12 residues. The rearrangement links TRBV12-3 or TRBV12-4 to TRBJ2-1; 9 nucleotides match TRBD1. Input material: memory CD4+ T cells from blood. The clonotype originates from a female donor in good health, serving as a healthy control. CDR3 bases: TGTGCCAGCAGTGGACAGGGGAATGAGCAGTTCTTC. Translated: CASSGQGNEQFF.